These T cell receptor beta chains were read from a single sample in a study of blood T cell repertoires in COVID-19. Some clones are missing from TCRdb's copy, which holds only in-frame ones; the method was immunoSEQ multiplex PCR. The sample has some 450,000 clones, 88% seen once. Sequencing input: peripheral blood. The receptors originated from a woman between 45 and 60 years old with COVID-19, enrolled during active disease. Each CDR3 is given without its conserved first and last residue. Rows give clone size only sometimes, using once, few, many, or a class for an expanded clone.

clone_size v_call cdr3_aa
. TRBV18 ASSPLGTAANYGYT
. TRBV18 ASSPGQGRADTQY
once TRBV19 ASSIDIDTQY
. TRBV6-5 AAGGGREQF
. TRBV9 ASSGQGTGNTIY
once TRBV6-1 ASSDVGATYGYT
. TRBV7-3 ASSLLAGASDTQY
. TRBV7-9 ASSFTENTEAF
few TRBV7-9 ASSFRLAGGLISNEQF
. TRBV19 ASSMNGGLSTEAF
. TRBV9 ASSVVSGNTEAF
once TRBV5-1 ASSLFSVNTEAF
few TRBV3-1/TRBV3-2 ASSLAFGMNTEAF
once TRBV9 ASTVGAGFFSGNTIY
. TRBV30 AWDPGTSTDTQY
. TRBV6-6 ASSYSGGDGIQY
. TRBV12-3/TRBV12-4 ASSLTGNTEAF
. TRBV5-1 ASSFGTGDTDTQY
. TRBV5-1 ASSLEPRSSYEQY
. TRBV3-1/TRBV3-2 ASSQGGGNEKLF
. TRBV11-1 ASSYADRGLGEAF
. TRBV25-1 ASMGGRRGYT
. TRBV28 ASSLQGAAYGYT
. TRBV6-5 ASSRQGQNTEAF
. TRBV28 ATRTGNEKLF
. TRBV2 ASRHISGESPLH
. TRBV7-3 ASSLAGNTEAF
. TRBV10-2 ASTSNDGGTRGTDTQY
. TRBV10-3 AISGLHSDTNYGYT
. TRBV25-1 ASKGTGLRTGELF
. TRBV19 ASTDRGQAYGYT
. TRBV29-1 SSTIGAGEKLF
. TRBV5-1 ASSSVGRGYEQY
. TRBV4-1 ASSQASSGVYEQY
. TRBV2 ASRGTADTSYEQY